The source of this T cell receptor (beta chain) is a study of memory CD4+ T cells and cytomegalovirus serostatus. About the study: Of the healthy Belgian adults, fewer than 10 were CMV seropositive and about 24 seronegative.

The CDR3 is 15 amino acids. Germline V gene sequence: CDR1 LNHDA, CDR2 SQIVND (reference sequence). V was clipped by 1 base and J by 4 bases, with 11 bases between them. Single viable CD3+CD4+CD8-CD45RO+ cells were sorted as the memory CD4+ T cells. Serostatus was set by detecting CMV pp150, pp28, p38, p52 IgG. Total CD4+ T cells were enriched by CD4 positive selection. Method: immunoSEQ multiplex PCR; TCRdb's copy keeps in-frame clones and lacks some. The table has roughly 28,000 clones, 76% seen once. The gene calls are TRBV19 and TRBJ1-5; the D is unclear. The receptor's source is an adult in good health and CMV-seronegative. The sample taken for sequencing was memory CD4+ T cells from blood. CDR3 sequence reads: CASSIGAGMNQPQHF. The CDR3 nucleotides are TGTGCCAGTAGTATAGGAGCTGGTATGAATCAGCCCCAGCATTTT.